This T cell receptor (beta chain) was found in a study of blood T cells in healthy people across ages. This clonotype was found once. The CDR3 totals 15 residues. CDR1 and CDR2 from the germline V gene are SGHTA and FQGNSA. The ends lost 1 base at V and 10 bases at J; junction bases unmatched: 10. A sample-barcoded 5' primer and a J-beta primer mix were used in a second PCR of about 6 to 12 cycles. Via MiXCR, TCRdb re-called the 5' RACE reads, giving one row per CDR3 protein. Of 1.5 million or so distinct CDR3 sequences in the sample, 35% to 45% were seen once. The TCR sequence derives from a woman aged 18-30 years in good health. Sequencing was done on a sample of blood. The rearrangement uses TRBV7-2 and TRBJ2-1; 7 bases agree with TRBD2. The CDR3 DNA reads TGTGCCAGCAGCTTAGTAATTGGACTAGTCAGCGAGCAGTTCTTC. Amino acid sequence: CASSLVIGLVSEQFF.